The entry that follows covers one TCR beta chain sequence. Antigen specificity is unknown. The source of the sample is a study of metastatic and nonmetastatic thyroid tumors. The overall study: Across peripheral blood and tumor or nodule tissue samples taken from malignant and benign thyroid patients, the repertoires were compared with one another. Findings of the study overall: Within blood and tumor, benign nodules reportedly had significantly lower TCR beta diversity than malignant thyroid tumors did.

Treatment of any kind had been given to no patient before thyroid surgery. As handled by the study authors: Clinicopathological groups supplied CDR3 differences that were used to build a distant-metastasis classifier for papillary thyroid cancer. TCRdb redid the clone calls on the PCR reads using MiXCR. These V and J calls rely on TCRdb rather than the paper's analysis. The repertoire has 13,000 to 15,000 clones, approximately 32% of them found once; the top ten carry 3.9%. This CDR3 spans 15 amino acids. Germline assignment: CDR1 DFQATT and CDR2 SNEGSKA (reference sequence). The genes are TRBV20-1 and TRBJ2-7; 8 bases align to TRBD2. The sequence was obtained from a female donor with papillary thyroid cancer or a benign thyroid nodule (not recorded which). Some clones in this sample may be carry-over from other donors' samples. The sequencing input was blood. The CDR3 region has the DNA TGCAGCCCTAAAGGGTTAGCGGGGAGCTCCTACGAGCAGTACTTC. The encoded protein is CSPKGLAGSSYEQYF.